The next 18 T cell receptor beta chains were all read from a single sample in a study of control samples from healthy donors and cancer patients. Libraries were prepared by immunoSEQ multiplex PCR; TCRdb keeps only in-frame clonotypes and omits some of them. The table shows 150,000 or so clones, with 92% occurring only once. The sample was blood. Source of these receptors: a man aged 18 to 30 in good health.

The V gene is TRBV9, the J gene TRBJ1-2; TRBD1 agrees at 7 bases. The CDR3 has 15 amino acids. Germline CDR1 is SGDLS and CDR2 is YYNGEE. V lost 3 bases to trimming and J lost 7 bases; unmatched junction nucleotides: 12. CDR3 in DNA: TGTGCCAGCAGCGCAGAGACAGGGCCGGGGGGTGGCTACACCTTC. Translated: CASSAETGPGGGYTF.

A single count supports this clone. This sequence joins TRBV19 and TRBJ2-3, with 9 bases aligning to TRBD1. CDR1 LNHDA and CDR2 SQIVND come from the germline V gene (reference sequence). The CDR3 consists of 14 residues. V was pared by 3 bases and J by 11 bases, with 9 bases of the junction left unmatched. In nucleotides, the CDR3 is TGTGCCAGTAGTATTGGACAGGGGCCGGTTATGCAGTATTTT. Its translation: CASSIGQGPVMQYF.

The genes are TRBV4-1 and TRBJ1-1, with D unclear. The CDR3 covers 13 residues. The V end was cut by 0 bases, the J end by 7 bases, with 9 bases between. Germline V gene lookup returns CDR1 MGHRA and CDR2 YSYEKL. CDR3: CASSQEGKYEAFF. The CDR3 DNA follows: TGCGCCAGCAGCCAAGAGGGCAAATATGAAGCTTTCTTT.

The chain recombines TRBV5-4 with TRBJ2-7, with TRBD2 matching 9 bases. The CDR3 loop spans 16 amino acids. V was clipped by 0 bases and J by 4 bases; unmatched bases: 8. Germline CDR1 reads SGHNT; CDR2 reads YYREEE (reference sequence). CDR3 nucleotides: TGTGCCAGCAGCTTGGTAGGGTCGAGCGGGGGGTACGAGCAGTACTTC. It translates to CASSLVGSSGGYEQYF. The whole variable domain, remainder taken from reference TRBV5-4 and TRBJ2-7, is ETGVTQSPTHLIKTRGQQVTLRCSSQSGHNTVSWYQQALGQGPQFIFQYYREEENGRGNFPPRFSGLQFPNYSSELNVNALELDDSALYLCASSLVGSSGGYEQYFGPGTRLTVT.

V gene TRBV6-5 combines with J gene TRBJ1-2; D not certain. Trimming took 2 bases from V and 1 from J, leaving 5 bases between them. CDR1 is MNHEY, CDR2 SVGAGI, per germline. The CDR3 has 13 residues. Here the CDR3 reads CASSYGFNYGYTF. In DNA form, the CDR3 reads TGTGCCAGCAGTTACGGGTTTAACTATGGCTACACCTTC.

In this sample, this clone turned up once. V gene TRBV7-9 combines with J gene TRBJ2-7; D is possibly TRBD1 (5 bases). The CDR3 has 11 amino acids. V was cut by 10 bases and J by 2 bases, with 9 bases left in between. The germline gives CDR1 SEHNR, CDR2 FQNEAQ (reference sequence). The DNA for the CDR3 is TGTGCCACAGACAGCCCCTACGAGCAGTACTTC. Its translation is CATDSPYEQYF.

The gene calls are TRBV18 and TRBJ2-3; D may be TRBD2 (5 bases). The ends were cut back, 2 bases at V and 4 bases at J, with 10 bases in the middle. Germline-derived CDR1 and CDR2 are KGHSH and LQKENI. The CDR3 consists of 14 residues. The CDR3 bases are TGTGCCAGCTCACCAGTGTCGGAGGCAGATACGCAGTATTTT. Amino acid sequence: CASSPVSEADTQYF.

The chain recombines TRBV2 with TRBJ2-6; 11 nucleotides match TRBD1. CDR1 and CDR2 from the germline V gene are SNHLY and FYNNEI. Trimming took 8 bases from V and 3 from J; bases not matched to a gene: 9. The CDR3 covers 17 residues. CDR3 region: CASARDRGGGGANVLTF. The DNA for the CDR3 is TGTGCCAGCGCCCGGGACAGGGGGGGTGGTGGGGCCAACGTCCTGACTTTC.

The chain links TRBV28 to TRBJ1-6; 8 bases line up with TRBD1. After removal of 2 bases from V and 0 bases from J, the junction contained 12 bases not matched to a gene. This CDR3 is 20 amino acids long. CDR1 and CDR2 (germline): MDHEN, SYDVKM. CDR3 residues: CASSLAHSGQGISYNSPLHF. The CDR3, as DNA: TGTGCCAGCAGTTTAGCCCACTCCGGACAGGGCATCTCCTATAATTCACCCCTCCACTTT.

This chain joins TRBV12-5 and TRBJ2-7; D is ambiguous. The CDR3 spans 12 residues. CDR1 and CDR2 from the germline V gene are LGHNT and FRNRAP. The V and J ends lost 6 bases and 7 bases respectively, with 13 bases between them. In nucleotides, the CDR3 is TGTGCTAGTGGCCTCTATCCTGGAGAGCAGTACTTC. It translates to CASGLYPGEQYF.

This clone has a single count. As DNA, the CDR3 is TGTGCCACCAGCGCCGGGACAGGGTCTAGCACAGATACGCAGTATTTT. It translates to CATSAGTGSSTDTQYF. This rearrangement joins TRBV24-1 to TRBJ2-3, with 9 bases lining up with TRBD1. Germline lookup yields CDR1 KGHDR and CDR2 SFDVKD. The CDR3 has 16 residues. Germline trimming cut 7 bases from V and 0 bases from J; bases unmatched to any gene: 7.

The chain recombines TRBV9 with TRBJ2-5; possibly TRBD1 for D (5 bases). This CDR3 has 16 amino acids. V was cut by 3 bases and J by 2 bases, with 17 bases left in between. The germline V gene encodes CDR1 SGDLS and CDR2 YYNGEE. The CDR3 loop is CASSEAGNRAQETQYF. The DNA for the CDR3 is TGTGCCAGCAGCGAGGCAGGGAATAGGGCACAAGAGACCCAGTACTTC.

The chain employs TRBV7-9 and TRBJ1-1, with D maybe TRBD1 (5 bases). Germline loops: CDR1 SEHNR, CDR2 FQNEAQ (reference sequence). Trimming stripped 5 bases from V and 5 bases from J, with 24 bases between. The CDR3 extends over 17 amino acids. The DNA of the CDR3 is TGTGCCAGCAGCGTAAAAACCCCCTGGGCAGGGTATACTGAAGCTTTCTTT. It encodes CASSVKTPWAGYTEAFF. The entire variable domain, with the rest obtained from reference TRBV7-9 and TRBJ1-1, is as follows: DTGVSQNPRHKITKRGQNVTFRCDPISEHNRLYWYRQTLGQGPEFLTYFQNEAQLEKSRLLSDRFSAERPKGSFSTLEIQRTEQGDSAMYLCASSVKTPWAGYTEAFFGQGTRLTVV.

This chain joins TRBV5-1 and TRBJ2-1; 9 bases align to TRBD1. Germline V CDR1 and CDR2: SGHRS, YFSETQ. The CDR3 is 15 residues long. V was clipped by 5 bases and J by 6 bases; unmatched bases: 9. CDR3 region: CASSSGTGLGNEQFF. The CDR3 DNA sequence: TGCGCCAGCAGTTCCGGGACAGGGTTGGGCAATGAGCAGTTCTTC.

V gene TRBV6-1 combines with J gene TRBJ1-1; possible D gene TRBD1, 5 bases. CDR1 is MNHNS, CDR2 SASEGT, per germline. Trimming took 1 base from V and 0 from J, leaving 15 bases between them. The CDR3 loop spans 17 amino acids. The CDR3 is CASSEGGYGTVNTEAFF. CDR3 DNA sequence: TGTGCCAGCAGTGAAGGGGGGTATGGGACGGTGAACACTGAAGCTTTCTTT.

This clone occurred a few times. This chain connects TRBV2 to TRBJ2-5, with D hard to call. The CDR3 runs 13 residues. V lost 3 bases and J 6 bases, leaving 11 bases between the germline ends. Germline lookup yields CDR1 SNHLY and CDR2 FYNNEI. The DNA of the CDR3 is TGTGCCAGCAGTGATGCCCTACCCCAGACCCAGTACTTC. Protein: CASSDALPQTQYF. Together with reference TRBV2 and TRBJ2-5, the CDR3 gives the full variable domain: EPEVTQTPSHQVTQMGQEVILRCVPISNHLYFYWYRQILGQKVEFLVSFYNNEISEKSEIFDDQFSVERPDGSNFTLKIRSTKLEDSAMYFCASSDALPQTQYFGPGTRLLVL.

J is TRBJ1-2 and V is TRBV30, with 8 bases that match TRBD1. This CDR3 spans 17 amino acids. The germline V gene encodes CDR1 GTSNPN and CDR2 SVGIG (reference sequence). The V and J ends lost 0 bases and 4 bases, in that order; junction bases with no gene match: 13. CDR3 nucleotide sequence: TGTGCCTGGAGTGTATCGGTAATAGCAGGGGGCGGCTATGGCTACACCTTC. It yields the protein CAWSVSVIAGGGYGYTF.

The rearrangement uses TRBV2 and TRBJ1-2; 10 bases agree with TRBD1. J lost 8 bases, V lost 8 bases, and 8 bases had no gene match. Germline V gene sequence: CDR1 SNHLY, CDR2 FYNNEI. The CDR3 covers 13 residues. In DNA, the CDR3 is TGTGCCAGCGGAAGACAGGGGGCGAGGGGCTACACCTTC. It codes for CASGRQGARGYTF.